This TCR beta chain was retrieved from a study of T cells after yellow fever vaccination. Study details: Those fractions that held only low numbers of cells were prepared using the SMART-Seq v4 Ultra Low Input RNA kit.

As to this clonotype: Its antigen remains unknown.

With 3 bases removed from V and 2 bases from J, the gap between germline ends came to 14 bases. CDR3 size: 15 residues. CDR1 is SGHDT and CDR2 is YYEEEE in the germline V gene. General study points: Booster sampling recovered most clones from primary vaccination (96% CD4, roughly 90% CD8). Clonotype sharing between CD4 and CD8 compartments was small.

TCR cDNA was made by 5'RACE template switching, adding a universal primer site and UMIs. TCRdb redid the calling of the 5' RACE reads with MiXCR, one entry per CDR3 protein. The profile shows some 420,000 distinct CDR3 sequences, roughly a sixth of them singletons. The specimen comprised PBMCs, sampled before the yellow fever booster vaccination. V usage is TRBV5-6 and J usage is TRBJ2-5; weak D call: TRBD2 (6 bases). This clonotype was sampled from a man younger than 30 who received the YFV17D yellow fever vaccine. The chain's CDR3 is CASSSRDWGQETQYF. The CDR3 nucleotides read TGTGCCAGCAGCTCCCGGGACTGGGGACAAGAGACCCAGTACTTC.